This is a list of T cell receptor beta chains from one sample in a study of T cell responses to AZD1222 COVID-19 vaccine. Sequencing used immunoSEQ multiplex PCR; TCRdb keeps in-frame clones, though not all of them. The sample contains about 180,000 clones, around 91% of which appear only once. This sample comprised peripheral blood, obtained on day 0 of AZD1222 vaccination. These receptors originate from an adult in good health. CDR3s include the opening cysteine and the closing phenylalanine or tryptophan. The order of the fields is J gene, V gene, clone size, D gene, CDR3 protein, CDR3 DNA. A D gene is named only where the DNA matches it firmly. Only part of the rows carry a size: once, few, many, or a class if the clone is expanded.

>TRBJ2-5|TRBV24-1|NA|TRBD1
CATSARTGGRETQYF
TGTGCCACCAGTGCCCGGACAGGGGGCCGAGAGACCCAGTACTTC
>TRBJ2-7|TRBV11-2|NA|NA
CASSLQGYEQYF
TGTGCCAGCAGCTTACAGGGGTACGAGCAGTACTTC
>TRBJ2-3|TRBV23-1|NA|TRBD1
CASSQGTGADTQYF
TGCGCCAGCAGTCAAGGGACAGGAGCAGATACGCAGTATTTT
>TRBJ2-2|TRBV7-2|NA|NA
CASSLVDSYTGELFF
TGTGCCAGCAGCTTAGTAGACAGCTACACCGGGGAGCTGTTTTTT
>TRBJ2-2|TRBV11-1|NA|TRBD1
CASSSDRDTGELFF
TGTGCCAGCAGCTCGGACAGGGACACCGGGGAGCTGTTTTTT
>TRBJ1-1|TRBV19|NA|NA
CASMARGGYTEAFF
TGTGCCAGTATGGCCAGGGGCGGGTACACTGAAGCTTTCTTT
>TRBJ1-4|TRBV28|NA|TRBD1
CASRTTGAGEKLFF
TGTGCCAGCAGGACAACAGGGGCAGGGGAAAAACTGTTTTTT
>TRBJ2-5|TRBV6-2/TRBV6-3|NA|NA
CASSYSGVQTQYF
TGTGCCAGCAGTTACTCGGGGGTACAGACCCAGTACTTC
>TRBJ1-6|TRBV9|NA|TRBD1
CASSVTGDDYNSPLHF
TGTGCCAGCAGCGTAACAGGGGACGATTATAATTCACCCCTCCACTTT
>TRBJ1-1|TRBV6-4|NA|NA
CASSDRDNTEAFF
TGTGCCAGCAGTGACCGGGACAACACTGAAGCTTTCTTT
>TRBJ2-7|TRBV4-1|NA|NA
CASSQESGGGATYEQYF
TGCGCCAGCAGCCAAGAATCCGGTGGCGGGGCTACCTACGAGCAGTACTTC
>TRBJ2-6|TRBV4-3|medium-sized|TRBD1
CASSRTGGSGANVLTF
TGCGCCAGCAGCCGGACAGGGGGCTCTGGGGCCAACGTCCTGACTTTC
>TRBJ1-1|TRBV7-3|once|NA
CASSLGGEGTEAFF
TGTGCCAGCAGCTTAGGGGGTGAAGGCACTGAAGCTTTCTTT
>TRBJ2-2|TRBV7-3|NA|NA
CASSPHEGWTGELFF
TGTGCCAGCAGCCCTCATGAGGGGTGGACCGGGGAGCTGTTTTTT
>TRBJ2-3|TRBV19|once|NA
CASSNQGPDTQYF
TGTGCCAGTAGTAATCAAGGACCAGATACGCAGTATTTT
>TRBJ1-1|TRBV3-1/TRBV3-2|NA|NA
CASSHIIRSGGLNTEAFF
TGTGCCAGCAGCCACATCATTCGGTCCGGGGGGCTGAACACTGAAGCTTTCTTT
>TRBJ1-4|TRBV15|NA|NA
CATRGWWGGTNEKLFF
TGTGCCACCAGAGGCTGGTGGGGGGGAACTAATGAAAAACTGTTTTTT
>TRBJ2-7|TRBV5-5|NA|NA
CASSLLLRDTPFF
TGTGCCAGCAGCTTGTTGTTGAGGGACACTCCGTTCTTC
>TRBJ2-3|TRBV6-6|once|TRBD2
CASSYSGLGADTQYF
TGTGCCAGCAGTTACTCGGGACTAGGGGCAGATACGCAGTATTTT
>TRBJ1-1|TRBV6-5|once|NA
CASSFEKNTEAFF
TGTGCCAGCAGTTTCGAGAAGAACACTGAAGCTTTCTTT
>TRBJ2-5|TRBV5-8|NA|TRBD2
CASSGLAGFSGETQYF
TGTGCCAGCAGCGGACTAGCGGGGTTCAGTGGAGAGACCCAGTACTTC
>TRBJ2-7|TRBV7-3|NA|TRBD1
CASSPGQAGGEQYF
TGTGCCAGCAGCCCGGGACAGGCCGGGGGCGAGCAGTACTTC
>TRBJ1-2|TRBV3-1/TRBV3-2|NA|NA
CASSQEAQGRIYGYTF
TGTGCCAGCAGCCAAGAGGCCCAGGGGAGAATCTATGGCTACACCTTC
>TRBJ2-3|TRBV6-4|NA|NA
CASSDSVTRGNTDTQYF
TGTGCCAGCAGTGACTCGGTGACTAGAGGAAACACAGATACGCAGTATTTT
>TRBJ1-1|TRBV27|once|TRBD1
CASRKIGQGAGTEAFF
TGTGCCAGCAGAAAGATAGGACAGGGGGCGGGTACTGAAGCTTTCTTT
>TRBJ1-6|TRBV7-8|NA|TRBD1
CASSRDRGADNSPLHF
TGTGCCAGCAGCCGAGACAGGGGGGCGGATAATTCACCCCTCCACTTT
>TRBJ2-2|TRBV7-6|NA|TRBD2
CASNSRVGRDTGELFF
TGTGCCAGCAACTCTCGGGTTGGGAGGGACACCGGGGAGCTGTTTTTT
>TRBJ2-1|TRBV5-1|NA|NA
CASSLGTDNEQFF
TGCGCCAGCAGCTTAGGGACCGACAATGAGCAGTTCTTC
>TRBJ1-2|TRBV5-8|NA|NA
CASSFEPRSYGYTF
TGTGCCAGCAGCTTCGAGCCGCGATCCTATGGCTACACCTTC
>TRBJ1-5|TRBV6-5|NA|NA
CASRAGYGNQPQHF
TGTGCCAGCAGGGCAGGGTATGGCAATCAGCCCCAGCATTTT
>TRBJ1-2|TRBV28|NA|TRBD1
CASSLWRTGRLGYTF
TGTGCCAGCAGTTTATGGCGGACAGGGCGTTTGGGCTACACCTTC
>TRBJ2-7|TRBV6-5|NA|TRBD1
CASSYSGTDPYEQYF
TGTGCCAGCAGTTACTCCGGGACAGACCCCTACGAGCAGTACTTC
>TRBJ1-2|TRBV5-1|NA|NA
CASSTEGFNYGYTF
TGCGCCAGCAGCACCGAGGGATTTAACTATGGCTACACCTTC
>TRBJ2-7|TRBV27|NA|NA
CASSATHGGYEQYF
TGTGCCAGCAGTGCCACCCACGGGGGCTACGAGCAGTACTTC
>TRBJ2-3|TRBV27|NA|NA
CASTRAPTDTQYF
TGTGCCAGCACCCGGGCGCCAACAGATACGCAGTATTTT
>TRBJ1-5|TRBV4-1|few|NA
CASSQSPHLDQPQHF
TGCGCCAGCAGCCAATCTCCACACCTCGATCAGCCCCAGCATTTT
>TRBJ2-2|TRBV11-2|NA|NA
CASSFVGYTGELFF
TGTGCCAGCAGCTTCGTCGGGTACACCGGGGAGCTGTTTTTT
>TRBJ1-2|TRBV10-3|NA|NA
CAISYWTDNYGYTF
TGTGCCATCAGTTACTGGACGGATAACTATGGCTACACCTTC
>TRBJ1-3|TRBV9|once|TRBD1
CASSDPGGSGNTIYF
TGTGCCAGCAGCGACCCAGGGGGCTCTGGAAACACCATATATTTT
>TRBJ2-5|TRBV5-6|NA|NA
CASSPDRSAQETQYF
TGTGCCAGCAGCCCAGACAGGAGTGCCCAAGAGACCCAGTACTTC
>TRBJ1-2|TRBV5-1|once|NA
CASSLGTDNYGYTF
TGCGCCAGCAGCTTGGGGACGGATAACTATGGCTACACCTTC
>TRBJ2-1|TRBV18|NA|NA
CASSLGTGSYNEQFF
TGTGCCAGCTCACTTGGGACGGGCTCCTACAATGAGCAGTTCTTC
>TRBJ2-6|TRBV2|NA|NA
CASSVTGSGANVLTF
TGTGCCAGCAGTGTAACAGGCTCTGGGGCCAACGTCCTGACTTTC
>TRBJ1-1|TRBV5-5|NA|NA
CASSLWDNLRTEAFF
TGTGCCAGCAGCTTATGGGACAATCTGCGCACTGAAGCTTTCTTT
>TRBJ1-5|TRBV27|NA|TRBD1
CASSTSRQGGNQPQHF
TGTGCCAGCAGTACCTCCAGACAGGGGGGGAATCAGCCCCAGCATTTT
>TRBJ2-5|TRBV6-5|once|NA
CASRALAGARETQYF
TGTGCAAGCAGGGCACTAGCAGGGGCTCGGGAGACCCAGTACTTC